Described below is a single T cell receptor (beta chain) sequence and its context. The antigen remains unidentified. The data stem from a study of CD8+ T cells in alopecia areata. Across the study: It was oral tofacitinib, at 5 to 10 mg twice daily, that treated patients received. Tofacitinib continued for 6 to 18 months and was then withheld for 6 months.

RNA, once extracted, was reverse transcribed into cDNA for use as the sequencing template. This table comes from immunoSEQ multiplex PCR, and its TCRdb copy is limited to in-frame clones, with some not included. The sample has some 130,000 clones; roughly 50% are singletons. Germline V lookup: CDR1 SGHAT, CDR2 FQNNGV. The V gene lost 3 bases and the J gene lost 1 base, with 13 bases spanning the gap. The CDR3 has 15 residues. General observations from the study: Elevated clonality characterized lesional scalp relative to normal scalp, particularly in alopecia totalis/universalis.

Samples from alopecia areata patients were lesional scalp punch biopsies and peripheral blood. The rearrangement joins TRBV11-2 to TRBJ2-7; D is unclear. The sequenced sample was CD8+ T cells sorted from blood, obtained at week 0. This clonotype was sampled from a human donor with alopecia areata. The CDR3 coding sequence is TGTGCCAGCAGCTTCGGGTGGCGGATTTCCTACGAGCAGTACTTC. This sequence encodes CASSFGWRISYEQYF. Based on the CDR3 plus reference TRBV11-2 and TRBJ2-7, the full variable domain is EAGVAQSPRYKIIEKRQSVAFWCNPISGHATLYWYQQILGQGPKLLIQFQNNGVVDDSQLPKDRFSAERLKGVDSTLKIQPAKLEDSAVYLCASSFGWRISYEQYFGPGTRLTVT.